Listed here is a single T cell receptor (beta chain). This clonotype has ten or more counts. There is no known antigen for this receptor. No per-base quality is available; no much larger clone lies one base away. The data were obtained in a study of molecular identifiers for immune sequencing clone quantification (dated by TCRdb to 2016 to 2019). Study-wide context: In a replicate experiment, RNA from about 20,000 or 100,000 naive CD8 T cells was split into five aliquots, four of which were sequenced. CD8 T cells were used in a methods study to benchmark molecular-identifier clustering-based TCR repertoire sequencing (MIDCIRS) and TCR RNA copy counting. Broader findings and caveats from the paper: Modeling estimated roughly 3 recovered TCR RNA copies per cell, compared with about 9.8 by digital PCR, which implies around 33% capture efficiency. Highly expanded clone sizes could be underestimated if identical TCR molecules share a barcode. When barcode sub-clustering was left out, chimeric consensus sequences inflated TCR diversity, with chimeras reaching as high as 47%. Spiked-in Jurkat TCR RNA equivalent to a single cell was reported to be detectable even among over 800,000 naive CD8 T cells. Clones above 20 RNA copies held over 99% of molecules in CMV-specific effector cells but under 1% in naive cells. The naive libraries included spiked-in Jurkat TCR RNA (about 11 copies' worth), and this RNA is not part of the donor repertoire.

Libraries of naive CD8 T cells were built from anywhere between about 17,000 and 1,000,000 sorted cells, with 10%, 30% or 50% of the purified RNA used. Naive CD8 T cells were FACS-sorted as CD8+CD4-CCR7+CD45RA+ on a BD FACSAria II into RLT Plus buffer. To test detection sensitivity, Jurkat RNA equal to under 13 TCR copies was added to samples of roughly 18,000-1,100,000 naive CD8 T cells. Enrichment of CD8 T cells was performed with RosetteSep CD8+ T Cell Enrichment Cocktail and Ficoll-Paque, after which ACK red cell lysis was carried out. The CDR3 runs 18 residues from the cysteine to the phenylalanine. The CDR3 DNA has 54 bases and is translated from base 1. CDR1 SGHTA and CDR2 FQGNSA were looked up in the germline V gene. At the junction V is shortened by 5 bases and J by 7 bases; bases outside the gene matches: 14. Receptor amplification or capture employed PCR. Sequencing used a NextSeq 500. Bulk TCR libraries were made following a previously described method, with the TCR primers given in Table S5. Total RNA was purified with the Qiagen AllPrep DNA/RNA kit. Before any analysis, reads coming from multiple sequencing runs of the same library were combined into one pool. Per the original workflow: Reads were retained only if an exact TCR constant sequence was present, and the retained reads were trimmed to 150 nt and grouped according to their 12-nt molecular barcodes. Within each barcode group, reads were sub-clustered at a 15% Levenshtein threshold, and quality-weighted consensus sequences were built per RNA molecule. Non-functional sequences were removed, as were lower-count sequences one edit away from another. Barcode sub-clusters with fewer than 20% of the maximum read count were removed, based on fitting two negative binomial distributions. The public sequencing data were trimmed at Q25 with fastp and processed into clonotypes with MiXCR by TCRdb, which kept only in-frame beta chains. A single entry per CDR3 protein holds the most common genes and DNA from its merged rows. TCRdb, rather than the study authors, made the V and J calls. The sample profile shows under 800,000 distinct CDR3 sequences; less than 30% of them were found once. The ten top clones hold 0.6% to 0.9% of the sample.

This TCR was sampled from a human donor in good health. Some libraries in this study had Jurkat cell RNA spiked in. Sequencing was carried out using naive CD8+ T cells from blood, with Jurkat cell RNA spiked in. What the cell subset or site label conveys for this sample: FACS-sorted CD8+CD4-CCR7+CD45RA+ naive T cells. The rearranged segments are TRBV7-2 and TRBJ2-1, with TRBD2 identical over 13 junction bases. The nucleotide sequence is TGTGCCAGCAGCCCAATAATAAAGACTAGCGGGGGGTTAAATGAGCAGTTCTTC. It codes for CASSPIIKTSGGLNEQFF.